This T cell receptor (beta chain) was found in a study of blood T cells in healthy people across ages. In regard to this clonotype: Antigen: not known.

The sample providers were healthy Caucasian people from Russia, aged about 6 to 95. Total RNA extraction produced at least 6 micrograms (per sample) for the study. Through a sample-barcoded 5' primer and a J-beta primer mix, a second PCR was run for roughly 6 to 12 cycles. TCRdb redid the calling of the 5' RACE reads with MiXCR, one entry per CDR3 protein. Among 1.5 million to 1.9 million distinct CDR3 sequences, approximately 42% were seen once, and the ten largest hold just over 4%. Findings and limits, study-wide: Age brought a roughly linear fall in TCR beta diversity measured per million T cells.

V was cut by 1 base and J by 7 bases, with 13 bases left in between. Per the germline V gene, CDR1 is SQVTM and CDR2 is ANQGSEA. There are 13 residues in the CDR3. The sequenced material came from blood. This rearrangement joins TRBV29-1 to TRBJ2-5, with D possibly called TRBD1 or TRBD2 (5 bases each). The receptor's source is a woman aged 18-29 years in good health. CDR3 in amino acids: CSVEGRGGLTQYF. CDR3 DNA sequence: TGCAGCGTTGAAGGAAGGGGCGGGTTGACCCAGTACTTC.